Listed below are T cell receptor beta chains from one sample, sequenced in a study of lymphopenia after photon versus proton radiotherapy. Method: immunoSEQ multiplex PCR; TCRdb's copy keeps in-frame clones and lacks some. The sample yields 40,000 or so clones, 65% to 90% seen once. The specimen comprised peripheral blood, sampled from a patient treated with photon-based radiotherapy. Every receptor here comes from a man aged 40-55 years with gastric cancer. The CDR3 runs from the conserved cysteine through the conserved F or W. The D gene is left open where the match is weak. For some rows the clone size is stated as once, few or many, or as a class when expanded; others skip it.

TRBV19	TRBD1	TRBJ1-6	few	CASTGRQGGSPLHF	TGTGCCAGTACCGGAAGGCAGGGGGGTTCTCCCCTCCACTTT
TRBV9	-	TRBJ2-2	-	CASSVAPGGPDTGELFF	TGTGCCAGCAGCGTAGCTCCCGGGGGGCCGGACACCGGGGAGCTGTTTTTT
TRBV11-2	TRBD2	TRBJ2-7	once	CASSLALAAYEQYF	TGTGCCAGCAGCTTAGCACTAGCGGCATACGAGCAGTACTTC
TRBV18	TRBD1	TRBJ1-3	-	CASSPKGQGPYSGNTIYF	TGTGCCAGCTCACCAAAGGGACAGGGGCCCTACTCTGGAAACACCATATATTTT
TRBV6-1	-	TRBJ2-7	-	CASSRTDSYEQYF	TGTGCCAGCAGTAGGACGGACTCCTACGAGCAGTACTTC
TRBV11-1	TRBD1	TRBJ1-2	-	CASSWGQGGYGYTF	TGTGCCAGCAGCTGGGGACAGGGGGGCTATGGCTACACCTTC
TRBV6-6	-	TRBJ2-1	-	CASSYSFDEREQFF	TGTGCCAGCAGTTACTCGTTCGACGAACGGGAGCAGTTCTTC
TRBV9	-	TRBJ1-4	-	CASSAGSLANEKLFF	TGTGCCAGCAGCGCGGGGTCTTTGGCTAATGAAAAACTGTTTTTT
TRBV5-1	-	TRBJ1-4	-	CASKLLGDQYEKLFF	TGCGCCAGCAAACTCCTTGGGGACCAATATGAAAAACTGTTTTTT
TRBV7-2	-	TRBJ1-1	-	CASSFLTEAFF	TGTGCCAGCAGCTTTCTCACTGAAGCTTTCTTT
TRBV6-1	TRBD1	TRBJ1-2	once	CASRSGTVYGYTF	TGTGCCAGCAGATCCGGGACAGTCTATGGCTACACCTTC
TRBV19	TRBD1	TRBJ1-1	-	CASKGQGRDTEAFF	TGTGCCAGTAAAGGACAGGGGCGCGACACTGAAGCTTTCTTT
TRBV10-3	TRBD1	TRBJ2-7	few	CAISDRTGGYEQYF	TGTGCCATCAGTGACCGGACAGGGGGCTACGAGCAGTACTTC
TRBV7-2	-	TRBJ2-5	-	CASSPPYPATETQYF	TGTGCCAGCAGCCCACCCTACCCTGCCACGGAGACCCAGTACTTC
TRBV11-2	-	TRBJ2-1	-	CASSRGPEQFF	TGTGCCAGCAGCCGGGGACCCGAGCAGTTCTTC
TRBV9	-	TRBJ2-3	-	CASSPLSQGADTQYF	TGTGCCAGCAGCCCCTTGTCCCAGGGCGCAGATACGCAGTATTTT
TRBV5-1	TRBD1	TRBJ2-7	-	CASSFSGTGTYEQYF	TGCGCCAGCAGCTTCTCCGGGACAGGGACCTACGAGCAGTACTTC
TRBV7-8	TRBD1	TRBJ1-2	-	CASSVTGTGLNYGYTF	TGTGCCAGCAGCGTAACCGGGACAGGCCTTAACTATGGCTACACCTTC
TRBV7-2	-	TRBJ1-3	-	CASSLDTGGNTIYF	TGTGCCAGCAGCTTAGATACAGGTGGAAACACCATATATTTT
TRBV5-1	-	TRBJ2-3	-	CASSLGAGQGDTQYF	TGCGCCAGCAGCTTGGGGGCAGGGCAGGGAGATACGCAGTATTTT
TRBV30	-	TRBJ1-3	-	CAWSGSQLSSGNTIYF	TGTGCCTGGAGCGGGAGCCAGTTATCCTCTGGAAACACCATATATTTT
TRBV7-9	-	TRBJ2-5	once	CASRGAAETQYF	TGTGCCAGCAGAGGAGCGGCGGAGACCCAGTACTTC
TRBV19	-	TRBJ2-3	-	CASSPGGSRTDTQYF	TGTGCCAGTAGCCCTGGTGGGAGCCGAACAGATACGCAGTATTTT
TRBV9	-	TRBJ2-1	-	CASSVATSGARYNEQFF	TGTGCCAGCAGCGTAGCTACCTCGGGGGCCAGGTACAATGAGCAGTTCTTC
TRBV7-9	-	TRBJ1-2	-	CASSPVGVNYGYTF	TGTGCCAGCAGCCCCGTAGGGGTGAACTATGGCTACACCTTC
TRBV18	-	TRBJ1-1	-	CASSQDRLNTEAFF	TGTGCCAGCTCACAGGACAGACTGAACACTGAAGCTTTCTTT